This TCR beta chain was recorded in a study of neurological immune-mediated disorders. Unsorted libraries were prepared from 2 million PBMCs held at -80 C. V was clipped by 5 bases and J by 6 bases; unmatched bases: 3. CDR1 PRHDT and CDR2 FYEKMQ come from the germline V gene (reference sequence). This CDR3 spans 13 amino acids. Via MiXCR, TCRdb re-called the 5' RACE reads, giving one row per CDR3 protein. The sample contains about 89,000 distinct CDR3 sequences, approximately 2.8% of which appear only once. This clonotype has a count of ten or more. The TCR was taken from a woman in her thirties with multiple sclerosis. Sequenced input: PBMCs. V is TRBV13 and J is TRBJ2-7; TRBD2 agrees at 11 bases. CDR3: CASSALAGGEQYF. The DNA of the CDR3 is TGTGCCAGCAGCGCCCTAGCGGGAGGCGAGCAGTACTTC.